The rows below give T cell receptor beta chains drawn from one sample of a study of response to subunit inactivated influenza vaccine. TCRdb passed the RT-PCR reads through MiXCR, listing each CDR3 protein once. The sample holds 650,000 to 800,000 distinct CDR3 sequences; approximately 15% are singletons and the top ten take 6% to 8%. The sample was PBMCs from blood, taken around 14 days before vaccination. These receptors were obtained from a man aged 45-65 years who received an inactivated influenza vaccine. The conserved cysteine and the conserved F or W are not part of the CDR3 here.

J,V,CDR3
TRBJ2-6,TRBV7-8,ASSLSGRGGANVLT
TRBJ2-7,TRBV9,ASSGLAGPYEQY
TRBJ2-7,TRBV9,ASRPGISSYEQY
TRBJ2-3,TRBV7-2,ASSLAAGGDTQY
TRBJ2-7,TRBV10-3,AISGTPRSSYEQY
TRBJ1-2,TRBV6-1,ASRAGQTANYGYT
TRBJ2-7,TRBV6-2/TRBV6-3,ASRSDGGYEQY
TRBJ1-2,TRBV6-5,ASSYSVVSNYGYT
TRBJ1-1,TRBV7-9,ASSGTVEAF
TRBJ2-4,TRBV20-1,SARPLGVAGLDIQY
TRBJ2-1,TRBV7-6,ASSLGGSGRQGEQF
TRBJ1-3,TRBV11-2,ASRRQGARGNTIY
TRBJ1-2,TRBV19,ASSHWGLNYGYT
TRBJ1-6,TRBV4-2,ASSQVKATRSPLH
TRBJ2-1,TRBV19,ASCRPGPYNEQF
TRBJ1-2,TRBV4-2,ASSQVTAGYGYT
TRBJ2-2,TRBV5-1,ASSLGTGSAGELF
TRBJ2-1,TRBV9,ASSVVQGALDEQF
TRBJ2-1,TRBV4-3,ASSQDVGGANNEQF
TRBJ2-2,TRBV7-2,ASSLAIGSFGELF
TRBJ1-2,TRBV7-2,ASSPPSDTYGYT
TRBJ1-2,TRBV7-8,ASSLAGQGYYGYT
TRBJ1-2,TRBV9,ASSVAAGGKINYGYT
TRBJ2-7,TRBV18,ASSPPPQESYEQY
TRBJ2-7,TRBV28,ASSSAAGTGTYEQY
TRBJ2-1,TRBV19,ASNPSGAPYNEQF
TRBJ2-2,TRBV20-1,SATRENTGELF
TRBJ1-2,TRBV20-1,SASIPGQGFYGYT
TRBJ2-7,TRBV6-1,AISARDQVGYEQY
TRBJ2-1,TRBV6-2/TRBV6-3,ASTRGGSYNEQF
TRBJ1-5,TRBV20-1,SARQGYQPQH
TRBJ2-5,TRBV2,TSSLAGAGWGGQETQY
TRBJ1-2,TRBV10-3,AISAPGDRHGYT
TRBJ2-2,TRBV7-7,ASSPYRGANTGELF
TRBJ2-3,TRBV10-3,AISLAGTDTQY
TRBJ2-7,TRBV28,ASSLSTFSYEQY
TRBJ2-1,TRBV5-1,ASSLDSASYNEQF
TRBJ1-1,TRBV18,ASSGVIRSEAF
TRBJ2-5,TRBV3-1,ASSQDLVTGDPGTQY
TRBJ2-3,TRBV19,ASSSPLDPTDTQY
TRBJ2-1,TRBV7-8,ASSRAAGTTEQF
TRBJ2-1,TRBV29-1,SASGTQHYNEQF
TRBJ2-4,TRBV5-1,ASRPDRAGAKNIQY
TRBJ2-7,TRBV10-2,ATVRDPNYEQY
TRBJ2-1,TRBV5-5,ASSLALAKAYNEQF
TRBJ2-5,TRBV12-3/TRBV12-4,ASRSGTSGKETQY
TRBJ2-5,TRBV2,ASSEPGLAPQETQY
TRBJ2-1,TRBV6-2/TRBV6-3,ASSFPGRGGPSYNEQF
TRBJ1-2,TRBV4-3,ASSQVRYRSNYGYT
TRBJ1-1,TRBV3-1,ASYDRTGNTEAF
TRBJ1-3,TRBV5-6,ASSPVGGTNTIY
TRBJ1-4,TRBV7-9,ASSLDVAEKLF
TRBJ2-1,TRBV20-1,SAQKLAGGPQLNNEQF
TRBJ2-1,TRBV5-4,ASSLKEAGRPPLSSYNEQF
TRBJ1-3,TRBV20-1,SARDFYGNTIY